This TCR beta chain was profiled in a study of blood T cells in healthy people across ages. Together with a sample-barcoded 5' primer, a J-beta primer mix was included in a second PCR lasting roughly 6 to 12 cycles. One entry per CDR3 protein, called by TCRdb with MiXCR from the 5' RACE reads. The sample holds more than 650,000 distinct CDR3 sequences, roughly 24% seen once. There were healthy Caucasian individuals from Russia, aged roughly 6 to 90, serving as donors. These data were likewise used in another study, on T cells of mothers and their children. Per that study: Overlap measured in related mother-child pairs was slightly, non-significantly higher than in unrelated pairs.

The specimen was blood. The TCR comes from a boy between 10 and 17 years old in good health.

The CDR3 sequence: CASTRSEAQENIQYF. The CDR3 coding sequence is TGTGCCAGTACCCGGTCAGAGGCCCAAGAAAACATTCAGTACTTC. The chain joins TRBV19 to TRBJ2-4; D call uncertain. Trimming pared 7 bases from V and 5 bases from J, leaving 18 bases between. The CDR3 covers 15 residues. Germline assignment: CDR1 LNHDA and CDR2 SQIVND (reference sequence).